These 27 T cell receptor beta chains share one sample of origin, sequenced in a study of shared clonotypes between healthy human individuals. The assay was immunoSEQ multiplex PCR, and TCRdb's table has in-frame clones only and misses some. The sample has 2 million or so clones, over 85% seen once. The specimen was naive CD4+ T cells sorted from blood. Documented subset: CD45RA+ positively selected. Every receptor here comes from a man aged 18 to 30 in good health.

The CDR3 nucleotides are TGCGCCAGCAGCTTGGGCCCTGGGGGGCCCCAGGATACGCAGTATTTT. Its translation is CASSLGPGGPQDTQYF. The rearrangement joins TRBV5-1 to TRBJ2-3, with D possibly called TRBD1 or TRBD2 (6 bases each). This CDR3 is 16 amino acids long. The V gene lost 0 bases and the J gene lost 6 bases, with 17 bases spanning the gap. Germline CDR1 SGHRS, CDR2 YFSETQ.

This clone was detected only once. The chain couples TRBV5-1 to TRBJ2-3; no definite D call. Germline V CDR1 and CDR2: SGHRS, YFSETQ. The CDR3 runs 15 residues. V lost 6 bases and J lost 2, with 16 bases in between. The CDR3 reads CASTRGGRVTDTQYF. CDR3 nucleotides: TGCGCCAGCACCCGTGGCGGTAGGGTCACAGATACGCAGTATTTT. The variable domain in full, with the rest retrieved from reference TRBV5-1 and TRBJ2-3, is KAGVTQTPRYLIKTRGQQVTLSCSPISGHRSVSWYQQTPGQGLQFLFEYFSETQRNKGNFPGRFSGRQFSNSRSEMNVSTLELGDSALYLCASTRGGRVTDTQYFGPGTRLTVL.

About this clone itself: The sample contains more than one DNA sequence encoding this CDR3. The chain recombines TRBV7-2 with TRBJ1-2; no firm D call. The CDR3 is 14 amino acids. Germline values: CDR1 SGHTA, CDR2 FQGNSA. V shed 0 bases and J shed 2 bases, with 7 bases lying between them. The CDR3 spells CASSLAGENYGYTF. For the CDR3, the DNA is TGTGCCAGCAGCTTAGCTGGGGAGAACTATGGCTACACCTTC.

The rearrangement joins TRBV19 to TRBJ2-7; D is undetermined. Germline V gene sequence: CDR1 LNHDA, CDR2 SQIVND (reference sequence). The V end lost 3 bases, the J end lost 0 bases, and 9 bases lay between the germline ends. This CDR3 contains 14 residues. The CDR3 DNA reads TGTGCCAGTAGTATTGGTGACAACTCCTACGAGCAGTACTTC. Translation gives CASSIGDNSYEQYF. Full variable domain (remainder filled in from reference TRBV19 and TRBJ2-7): DGGITQSPKYLFRKEGQNVTLSCEQNLNHDAMYWYRQDPGQGLRLIYYSQIVNDFQKGDIAEGYSVSREKKESFPLTVTSAQKNPTAFYLCASSIGDNSYEQYFGPGTRLTVT.

The J gene is TRBJ1-3, the V gene TRBV30, with TRBD1 as a possible D gene (5 bases). The V and J ends lost 8 bases and 7 bases respectively, with 27 bases between them. Germline loops: CDR1 GTSNPN, CDR2 SVGIG (reference sequence). The CDR3 extends over 16 amino acids. The CDR3 DNA is TGTGCCCGAACCTCAACCGCGACAGCGACAGCGAACACCATATATTTT. It codes for CARTSTATATANTIYF.

This clone was seen only once. This sequence joins TRBV11-1 and TRBJ1-6, with D unclear. Per germline, CDR1 SGHAT and CDR2 FQDESV (reference sequence). Between the trimmed V and J ends, which lost 6 bases and 7 bases, there was a span of 10 bases. This CDR3 comprises 13 residues. CDR3 DNA sequence: TGTGCCAGCAGTGGGGATGGGAATTCACCCCTCCACTTT. Amino acid sequence: CASSGDGNSPLHF.

The chain recombines TRBV28 with TRBJ1-5; 7 bases match TRBD1. J gave up 3 bases and V 4 bases, and 12 bases lay outside the gene matches. Per germline, CDR1 MDHEN and CDR2 SYDVKM. The CDR3 has 17 amino acids. The CDR3 DNA sequence: TGTGCCAGCAGTTACCTCAGGACAGGCGAGATCAATCAGCCCCAGCATTTT. This gives the protein CASSYLRTGEINQPQHF. Complete variable domain (other parts from reference TRBV28 and TRBJ1-5): DVKVTQSSRYLVKRTGEKVFLECVQDMDHENMFWYRQDPGLGLRLIYFSYDVKMKEKGDIPEGYSVSREKKERFSLILESASTNQTSMYLCASSYLRTGEINQPQHFGDGTRLSIL.

The CDR3 DNA reads TGTGCCAGCAGCGTAGAGGCTATCCCCGGGGAGCTGTTTTTT. Encoded protein: CASSVEAIPGELFF. This chain uses TRBV9 with TRBJ2-2; D is uncertain. Germline CDR1 is SGDLS and CDR2 is YYNGEE. Trimming took 0 bases from V and 6 from J, leaving 9 bases between them. This CDR3 has 14 residues.

V usage is TRBV19 and J usage is TRBJ1-2; D is perhaps TRBD1 (5 bases). CDR3 size: 16 residues. With 3 bases removed from V and 3 bases from J, the gap between germline ends came to 17 bases. Germline assignment: CDR1 LNHDA and CDR2 SQIVND (reference sequence). CDR3 residues: CASSIPGTLGDYGYTF. CDR3 bases: TGTGCCAGTAGTATCCCCGGGACCCTAGGGGACTATGGCTACACCTTC.

The gene calls are TRBV6-6 and TRBJ1-6; D remains unclear. Germline CDR1 reads MNHNY; CDR2 reads SVGAGI (reference sequence). This CDR3 contains 14 residues. V was trimmed by 0 bases and J by 10 bases, leaving 10 bases between them. The CDR3 sequence is CASSYSAPGSPLHF. CDR3 nucleotides: TGTGCCAGCAGTTACTCGGCCCCTGGGTCACCCCTCCACTTT.

This clone was picked up a small number of times. The chain links TRBV19 to TRBJ2-4, with D perhaps matching TRBD1 (5 bases). The germline gives CDR1 LNHDA, CDR2 SQIVND (reference sequence). This CDR3 spans 14 amino acids. Trimming cost V 5 bases and J 2 bases, with 10 bases left between them. CDR3 residues: CASSPGATKNIQYF. The DNA of the CDR3 is TGTGCCAGTAGTCCTGGGGCAACCAAAAACATTCAGTACTTC.

This chain joins TRBV5-4 and TRBJ2-1; 8 bases are shared with TRBD2. This CDR3 comprises 13 residues. Germline V gene data show CDR1 as SGHNT and CDR2 as YYREEE (reference sequence). With 3 bases clipped from V and 9 bases from J, the junction kept 5 bases outside the gene matches. CDR3 amino acids: CASSSGLDAEQFF. CDR3 DNA sequence: TGTGCCAGCAGCTCGGGACTAGATGCTGAGCAGTTCTTC.

The chain employs TRBV29-1 and TRBJ2-1; no clear D. The CDR3 covers 15 residues. CDR1 is SQVTM, CDR2 ANQGSEA, per germline. V was trimmed by 3 bases and J by 0 bases, leaving 12 bases between them. CDR3 nucleotides: TGCAGCGTTGAGGGCAGCCCTAGCTCCTACAATGAGCAGTTCTTC. Its translation: CSVEGSPSSYNEQFF.

This clone was counted once. V is TRBV30 and J is TRBJ2-7; 8 bases align to TRBD1. Germline assignment: CDR1 GTSNPN and CDR2 SVGIG (reference sequence). The CDR3 is 13 residues long. The V gene end was trimmed by 0 bases and the J gene end by 6 bases; junction bases not matched to a gene: 4. The CDR3 protein is CAWSVGQGSEQYF. The DNA for the CDR3 is TGTGCCTGGAGTGTTGGACAGGGCTCCGAGCAGTACTTC.

The chain combines TRBV7-9 with TRBJ1-1; 9 bases agree with TRBD1. After removal of 1 base from V and 5 bases from J, the junction contained 5 bases not matched to a gene. Germline assignment: CDR1 SEHNR and CDR2 FQNEAQ (reference sequence). The CDR3 spans 15 residues. The chain's CDR3 is CASSLGWDRETEAFF. CDR3 nucleotides: TGTGCCAGCAGCTTAGGGTGGGACAGGGAAACTGAAGCTTTCTTT.

The chain has TRBV6-1 and TRBJ1-5; D remains unclear. V lost 9 bases and J lost 4, with 13 bases in between. Germline CDR1 MNHNS, CDR2 SASEGT. There are 13 residues in the CDR3. This CDR3 reads CASTGGPNQPQHF. The CDR3 nucleotides read TGTGCCAGTACGGGCGGTCCTAATCAGCCCCAGCATTTT.

The chain joins TRBV7-9 to TRBJ1-4; 7 nucleotides match TRBD1. CDR1 is SEHNR, CDR2 FQNEAQ, per germline (reference sequence). CDR3 length: 14 residues. V was pared by 5 bases and J by 10 bases, with 10 bases of the junction left unmatched. CDR3 DNA sequence: TGTGCCAGCAGCCGGGACAGCGCCCACGGAAAACTGTTTTTT. Protein: CASSRDSAHGKLFF.

This clone came up once. This sequence joins TRBV30 and TRBJ1-4; the D is unclear. The germline V gene encodes CDR1 GTSNPN and CDR2 SVGIG (reference sequence). This CDR3 region has 11 residues. V lost 1 base and J lost 12, with 9 bases in between. The CDR3 here is CAWSGVRELFF. For the CDR3, the DNA is TGTGCCTGGAGTGGTGTGAGGGAACTGTTTTTT.

This chain uses TRBV7-2 with TRBJ1-5, with D hard to call. Trimming stripped 1 base from V and 7 bases from J, with 11 bases between. CDR3 length: 14 residues. In germline, CDR1 is SGHTA, CDR2 FQGNSA. CDR3: CASSLVADKQPQHF. CDR3 bases: TGTGCCAGCAGCTTAGTTGCAGACAAGCAGCCCCAGCATTTT.

The chain uses TRBV7-9 and TRBJ2-3; no reliable D call. The germline V gene encodes CDR1 SEHNR and CDR2 FQNEAQ (reference sequence). The CDR3 contains 15 residues. The V end was cut by 5 bases, the J end by 4 bases, with 16 bases between. CDR3 residues: CASSRPSQTSDTQYF. The CDR3 DNA reads as TGTGCCAGCAGCCGCCCAAGTCAAACATCAGATACGCAGTATTTT.

The rearrangement uses TRBV9 and TRBJ2-3; 8 nucleotides agree with TRBD2. The CDR3 contains 14 residues. The germline V gene encodes CDR1 SGDLS and CDR2 YYNGEE. Trimming at V came to 0 bases and at J to 9 bases, leaving 6 bases not matched to a gene. For the CDR3, the DNA is TGTGCCAGCAGCGTAGGAAGCGGGGGTTACACGCAGTATTTT. Its translation: CASSVGSGGYTQYF.

The chain links TRBV5-1 to TRBJ2-3; D remains unclear. Germline V lookup: CDR1 SGHRS, CDR2 YFSETQ. V shed 4 bases and J shed 0 bases, with 9 bases lying between them. The CDR3 contains 14 residues. CDR3 in DNA: TGCGCCAGCAGCGCACGGAGTAGCACAGATACGCAGTATTTT. Translating it yields CASSARSSTDTQYF.

J is TRBJ2-7 and V is TRBV18, with 9 bases aligning to TRBD1. In germline, CDR1 is KGHSH, CDR2 LQKENI. The ends lost 3 bases at V and 4 bases at J; junction bases unmatched: 4. CDR3 length equals 14 residues. This CDR3 is CASSPGQGKYEQYF. The CDR3 DNA reads TGTGCCAGCTCACCGGGACAGGGAAAGTACGAGCAGTACTTC.

The chain joins TRBV7-2 to TRBJ2-2; the match to TRBD2 covers 8 bases. This CDR3 contains 18 residues. Germline V gene sequence: CDR1 SGHTA, CDR2 FQGNSA. Unmatched junction bases numbered 9, after V lost 2 bases and J lost 1 base. The CDR3 protein is CASSLSSPAGGNTGELFF. In DNA, the CDR3 is TGTGCCAGCAGCTTATCATCCCCCGCGGGAGGGAACACCGGGGAGCTGTTTTTT.

The V call is TRBV6-1, the J call TRBJ2-7; the D call may be TRBD1 or TRBD2 (6 bases each). V shed 6 bases and J shed 2 bases, with 17 bases lying between them. CDR3 length: 15 amino acids. Germline V gene lookup returns CDR1 MNHNS and CDR2 SASEGT. For the CDR3, the DNA is TGTGCCAGCAGCCAGGCGGGACACCTGACCTACGAGCAGTACTTC. Residues: CASSQAGHLTYEQYF.

The rearrangement joins TRBV30 to TRBJ1-6; D gene uncertain. The CDR3 sequence is 13 residues long. V gave up 4 bases and J gave up 6 bases, with 10 bases separating them. The germline V gene has CDR1 GTSNPN and CDR2 SVGIG (reference sequence). The CDR3 loop is CAWTADVNSPLHF. CDR3 nucleotides: TGTGCCTGGACGGCTGACGTTAATTCACCCCTCCACTTT.

The genes are TRBV5-5 and TRBJ1-4; D unresolved. Germline V gene sequence: CDR1 SGHKS, CDR2 YYEKEE (reference sequence). V was pared by 0 bases and J by 1 base, with 10 bases between. This CDR3 spans 16 amino acids. This CDR3 reads CASSLEGSVTNEKLFF. CDR3 DNA sequence: TGTGCCAGCAGCTTGGAAGGGAGTGTAACTAATGAAAAACTGTTTTTT.